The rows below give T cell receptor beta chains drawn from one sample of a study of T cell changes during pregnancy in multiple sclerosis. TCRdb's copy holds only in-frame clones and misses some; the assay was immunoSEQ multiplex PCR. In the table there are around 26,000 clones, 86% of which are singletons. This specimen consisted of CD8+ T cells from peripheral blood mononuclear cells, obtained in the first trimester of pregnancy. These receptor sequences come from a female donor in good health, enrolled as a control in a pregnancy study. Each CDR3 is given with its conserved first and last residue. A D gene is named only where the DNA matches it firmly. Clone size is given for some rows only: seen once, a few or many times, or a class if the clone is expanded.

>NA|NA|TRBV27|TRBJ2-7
CASSSSAYYEQYF
TGTGCCAGCAGTTCATCAGCCTACTACGAGCAGTACTTC
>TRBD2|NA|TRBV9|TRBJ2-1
CASSDHGLAGYNEQFF
TGTGCCAGCAGCGATCATGGACTAGCGGGATACAATGAGCAGTTCTTC
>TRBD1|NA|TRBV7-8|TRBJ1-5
CASSLSTGGQGSNQPQHF
TGTGCCAGCAGCTTATCCACAGGTGGACAGGGGAGCAATCAGCCCCAGCATTTT
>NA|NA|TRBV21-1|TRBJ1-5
CASSRGRGYQPQHF
TGTGCCAGCAGCAGGGGCAGGGGCTATCAGCCCCAGCATTTT
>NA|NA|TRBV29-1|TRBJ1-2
CSVPTADRLPYGYTF
TGCAGCGTCCCCACCGCCGACAGGTTGCCCTATGGCTACACCTTC
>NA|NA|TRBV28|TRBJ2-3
CASSLSGFLTDTQYF
TGTGCCAGCAGTTTAAGCGGGTTTCTTACAGATACGCAGTATTTT
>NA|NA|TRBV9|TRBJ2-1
CASSVRGPTSYNEQFF
TGTGCCAGCAGCGTCAGGGGACCGACGTCCTACAATGAGCAGTTCTTC
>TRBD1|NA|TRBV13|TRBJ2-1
CASSLREGASYNEQFF
TGTGCCAGCAGCTTAAGAGAGGGGGCGAGCTACAATGAGCAGTTCTTC
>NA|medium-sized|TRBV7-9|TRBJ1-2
CASSASRDIPNYGYTF
TGTGCCAGCAGCGCGTCCCGGGACATACCTAACTATGGCTACACCTTC
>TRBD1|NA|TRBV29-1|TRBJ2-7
CSVSRQGTYEQYF
TGCAGCGTTTCCAGACAGGGGACCTACGAGCAGTACTTC
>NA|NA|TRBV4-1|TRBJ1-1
CASSQSWGADTEAFF
TGCGCCAGCAGCCAAAGCTGGGGCGCGGACACTGAAGCTTTCTTT
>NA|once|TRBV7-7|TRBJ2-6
CASSGGVPQNRANVLTF
TGTGCCAGCAGCGGTGGTGTGCCACAAAATCGGGCCAACGTCCTGACTTTC
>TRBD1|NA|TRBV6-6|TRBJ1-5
CASSPTGGSNQPQHF
TGTGCCAGCAGCCCGACAGGGGGTAGCAATCAGCCCCAGCATTTT
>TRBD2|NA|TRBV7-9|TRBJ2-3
CASSLVLAETDTQYF
TGTGCCAGCAGCTTAGTCCTAGCGGAGACAGATACGCAGTATTTT
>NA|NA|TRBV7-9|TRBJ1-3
CASGRGNAGNTIYF
TGTGCCAGCGGCCGGGGGAACGCTGGAAACACCATATATTTT
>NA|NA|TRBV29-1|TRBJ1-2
CSVEEGVDGYTF
TGCAGCGTTGAGGAGGGAGTCGATGGCTACACCTTC
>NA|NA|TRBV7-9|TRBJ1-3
CASSFEVDSSGNTIYF
TGTGCCAGCAGCTTTGAGGTGGATTCCTCTGGAAACACCATATATTTT
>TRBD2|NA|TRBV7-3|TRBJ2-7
CASSSGLAFSYEQYF
TGTGCCAGCAGCTCGGGACTAGCGTTCTCCTACGAGCAGTACTTC
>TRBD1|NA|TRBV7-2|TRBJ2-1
CASSSGGPEQFF
TGTGCCAGCAGCTCAGGGGGTCCCGAGCAGTTCTTC
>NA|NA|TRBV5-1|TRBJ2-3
CASSPRTPTDTQYF
TGCGCCAGCAGCCCTCGGACACCCACAGATACGCAGTATTTT
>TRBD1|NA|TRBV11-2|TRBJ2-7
CASSPRQGAGEQYF
TGTGCCAGCAGCCCTCGACAGGGGGCTGGAGAGCAGTACTTC
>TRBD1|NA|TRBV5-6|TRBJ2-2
CASSWDRGLRANTGELFF
TGTGCCAGCAGCTGGGACAGGGGGCTCAGGGCGAACACCGGGGAGCTGTTTTTT
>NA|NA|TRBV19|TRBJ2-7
CASQGPSSYEQYF
TGTGCCAGTCAGGGGCCAAGCTCCTACGAGCAGTACTTC
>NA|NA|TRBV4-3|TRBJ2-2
CASSQVSADGELFF
TGCGCCAGCAGCCAAGTGTCCGCAGACGGGGAGCTGTTTTTT
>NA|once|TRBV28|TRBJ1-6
CASSSRGPLNSPLHF
TGTGCCAGCAGTTCTAGAGGGCCGCTTAATTCACCCCTCCACTTT
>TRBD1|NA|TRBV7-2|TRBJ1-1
CASSLGQGAGEAFF
TGTGCCAGCAGCTTGGGACAGGGGGCAGGTGAAGCTTTCTTT
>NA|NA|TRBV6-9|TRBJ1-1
CASSLGKGRGMWLVENTEAFF
TGTGCCAGCAGCCTGGGGAAGGGGCGCGGAATGTGGTTGGTTGAGAACACTGAAGCTTTCTTT
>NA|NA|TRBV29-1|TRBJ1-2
CSVMTRNYGYTF
TGCAGCGTTATGACAAGAAACTATGGCTACACCTTC
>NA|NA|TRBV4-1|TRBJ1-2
CASSQGGDSEGYTF
TGCGCCAGCAGCCAAGGGGGAGATTCGGAGGGCTACACCTTC
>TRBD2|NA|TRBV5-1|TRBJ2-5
CASSLAGGDQETQYF
TGCGCCAGCAGCTTGGCCGGGGGGGACCAAGAGACCCAGTACTTC
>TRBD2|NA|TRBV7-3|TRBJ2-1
CASSILAGYNEQFF
TGTGCCAGCAGCATACTAGCGGGATACAATGAGCAGTTCTTC
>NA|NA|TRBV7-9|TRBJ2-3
CASSFGDTQYF
TGTGCCAGCAGCTTCGGGGATACGCAGTATTTT
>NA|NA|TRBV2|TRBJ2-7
CASSVSLTYEQYF
TGTGCCAGCAGTGTGTCACTTACCTACGAGCAGTACTTC
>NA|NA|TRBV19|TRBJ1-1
CASSFRGGNEAFF
TGTGCCAGTAGTTTTAGGGGGGGGAATGAAGCTTTCTTT
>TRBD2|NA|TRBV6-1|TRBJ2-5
CASTEVGGQLETQYF
TGTGCCAGCACCGAAGTGGGAGGGCAGCTAGAGACCCAGTACTTC
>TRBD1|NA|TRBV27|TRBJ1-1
CASSSRTGGAAEAFF
TGTGCCAGCAGTTCAAGGACAGGGGGGGCGGCTGAAGCTTTCTTT
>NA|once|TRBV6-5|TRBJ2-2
CASSEDTNTGELFF
TGTGCCAGCAGTGAGGACACGAACACCGGGGAGCTGTTTTTT
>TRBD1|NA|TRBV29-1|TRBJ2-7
CSVEGGTEDHPAYEQYF
TGCAGCGTTGAAGGGGGGACAGAGGATCACCCTGCCTACGAGCAGTACTTC
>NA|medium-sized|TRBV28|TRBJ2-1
CASSLLVGGANEQFF
TGTGCCAGCAGTTTACTCGTGGGGGGGGCTAATGAGCAGTTCTTC
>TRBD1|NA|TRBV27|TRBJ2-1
CASSLGQGTYNEQFF
TGTGCCAGCAGTTTAGGACAGGGCACTTACAATGAGCAGTTCTTC
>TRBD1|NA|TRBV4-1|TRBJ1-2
CASSQQGAIYYGYTF
TGCGCCAGCAGCCAACAGGGGGCGATATACTATGGCTACACCTTC
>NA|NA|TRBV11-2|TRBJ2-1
CASSSTREFEQFF
TGTGCCAGCAGCTCTACACGGGAGTTTGAGCAGTTCTTC
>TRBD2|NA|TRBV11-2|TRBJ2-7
CASSFIVASGTYEQYF
TGTGCCAGCAGCTTCATTGTGGCTAGCGGGACCTACGAGCAGTACTTC